Included here is one T cell receptor (beta chain) sequence, with context. Its specificity is not known. The method, 5' RACE with UMI labels, was used to prepare the TRB cDNA libraries. TCRdb reprocessed the 5' RACE reads and keeps a single row for each CDR3 protein, giving no DNA. In total, the table holds under 90,000 distinct CDR3 sequences. The CDR3 totals 14 residues. Per the germline V gene, CDR1 is WSHSY and CDR2 is SAAADI. Each CD8+ T cell subset was flow-sorted in triplicate. Every sort contained 300,000 cells. The sample belongs to a study of CXCR3-negative and CXCR3-positive naive CD8 T cells. General observations from the study: Comparison of naive cells showed more hydrophobic TRB CDR3s in CXCR3-positive than in CXCR3-negative naive cells.

The clonotype originates from a human donor in good health. Some clones in this sample may be carry-over from other donors' samples. What was sequenced was naive CXCR3+ CD8+ T cells from blood. Described subset: CD45RO-CCR7+CD27+CD95- naive CD8+ T cells expressing CXCR3 (TNR3+). The V call is TRBV10-2, the J call TRBJ1-1. The CDR3: CASSESLTWTEAFF.